This T cell receptor (beta chain) was sequenced in a study of blood T cell repertoires in COVID-19. Study information: There were acute and convalescent COVID-19 samples, and they came from the United States, Italy and Spain. Sample material is recorded as cDNA or gDNA derived from T cells, B-cell-depleted T cells, or PBMCs.

In the study's own analysis: Estimation of nucleated cell counts was performed using reference gene primer amplification. Here immunoSEQ multiplex PCR was the method, and the copy in TCRdb shows in-frame clones only, minus some. V, J and clone size were drawn from that table, and D and trimming were deduced from the DNA. The top ten clones hold around 20% of a sample with 80,000 to 100,000 clones, 80% of them seen once. Trimming left V 3 bases short and J 5 bases short, with 11 bases between. The CDR3 is made up of 13 amino acids. Looked up from germline, CDR1 is SGDLS and CDR2 is YYNGEE. The TCR sequence derives from a human donor in a cohort sampled during active COVID-19. The chain carries TRBV9 and TRBJ1-2; maybe TRBD1 (6 bases). Sequencing was done on a sample of peripheral blood. The CDR3 nucleotides are TGTGCCAGCAGCGGGACAGCTAGGTATGGCTACACCTTC. Translation gives CASSGTARYGYTF.